The clone carrying this T cell receptor beta chain occurred many times. What it binds is not known. The CDR3 end is not reached by the read, which stops 3 residues before it; the germline J gene fills it in. The CDR3 spans 13 residues. V lost 5 bases to trimming and J lost 5 bases; unmatched junction nucleotides: 4. Per germline, CDR1 MNHEY and CDR2 SVGEGT. The data stem from a study of T cell clonality in common variable immunodeficiency. The data were produced by immunoSEQ multiplex PCR, yet TCRdb's version contains in-frame clones alone and is incomplete. The specimen has about 26,000 clones, none found just once. CVID subjects were neither ill nor on immunomodulatory or immunosuppressive medication at sampling. Study-wide findings and caveats: Compared with healthy controls, CVID subjects showed increased TCRbeta clonality, mostly in about a third. Reportedly, TCR beta sequences from common variable immunodeficiency showed fewer deletions and N-nucleotide insertions. What drives increased CVID clonality needs T cell subpopulation sequencing.

The receptor was isolated from a human donor with common variable immunodeficiency. Sequenced: peripheral blood mononuclear cells. V usage is TRBV6-2 or TRBV6-3 and J usage is TRBJ2-7, with 9 positions matching TRBD1. The CDR3 protein is CASSRQGGHEQYF. The sequenced CDR3 bases are TGTGCCAGCAGTCGACAGGGGGGCCACGAG.